This T cell receptor (beta chain) appears in the sequencing data of a study of T cells in Graves' hyperthyroidism and ophthalmopathy. The source material, RNA transcripts, was used to amplify TCR beta CDR3 regions. First-round RT-PCR of the TCR CDR3 relied on the HTBI primer set. Via MiXCR, TCRdb re-called the multiplex PCR reads, giving one row per CDR3 protein. The sample has some 300,000 distinct CDR3 sequences, roughly 15% seen once; the top ten hold 33%. V shed 6 bases, J shed 4 bases, and the junction held 12 bases outside the gene matches. Germline CDR1 SNHLY, CDR2 FYNNEI. The CDR3 is made up of 17 amino acids. This clonotype was recorded a few times. Criteria for exclusion of patients were uncontrolled infection, other autoimmune disease, pregnancy or lactation. PBMCs came from 10 ml fresh peripheral blood.

The receptor was derived from a man aged 25 to 40 with Graves' hyperthyroidism. The V and J genes are TRBV2 and TRBJ2-1; 10 nucleotides match TRBD2. Sequencing input: blood. CDR3 bases: TGTGCCAGCAGAGACTTTTCGACTAGCGGGTCATACAATGAGCAGTTCTTC. This gives the protein CASRDFSTSGSYNEQFF.